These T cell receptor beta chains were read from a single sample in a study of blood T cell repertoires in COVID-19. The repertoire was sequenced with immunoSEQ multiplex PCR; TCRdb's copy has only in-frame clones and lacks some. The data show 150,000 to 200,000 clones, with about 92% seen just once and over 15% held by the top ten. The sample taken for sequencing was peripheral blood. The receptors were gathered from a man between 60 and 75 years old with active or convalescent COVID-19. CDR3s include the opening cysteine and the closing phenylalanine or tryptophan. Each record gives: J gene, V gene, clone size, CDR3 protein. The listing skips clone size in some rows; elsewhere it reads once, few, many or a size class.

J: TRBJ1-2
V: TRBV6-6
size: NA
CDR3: CASSTITGDPNYGYTF

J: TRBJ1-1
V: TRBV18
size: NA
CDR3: CASSPPGTGAFF

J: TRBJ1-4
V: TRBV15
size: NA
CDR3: CATSRVEEGVGEKLFF

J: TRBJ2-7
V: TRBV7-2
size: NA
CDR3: CASSFRLAGSYEQYF

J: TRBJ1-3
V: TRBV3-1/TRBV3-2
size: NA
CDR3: CASSQDLNSGNTIYF

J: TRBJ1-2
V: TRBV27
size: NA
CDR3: CASKQTGTVPYGYTF

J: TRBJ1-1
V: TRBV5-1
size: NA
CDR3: CASTPTGGNLEAFF

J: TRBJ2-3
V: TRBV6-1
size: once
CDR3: CASSDTGTSGSRTDTQYF

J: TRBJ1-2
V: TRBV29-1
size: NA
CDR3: CSVVGGQYYGYTF

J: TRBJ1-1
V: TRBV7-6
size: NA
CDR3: CASSLLGTGVNTEAFF

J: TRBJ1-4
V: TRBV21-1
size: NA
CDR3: CASSKRGGQNEKLFF

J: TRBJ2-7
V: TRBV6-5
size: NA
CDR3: CASSRGSHYEQYF

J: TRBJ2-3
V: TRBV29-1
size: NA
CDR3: CSVEAGGQNTQYF

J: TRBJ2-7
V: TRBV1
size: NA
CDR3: CTSSQRGTSGSQGDEQYF

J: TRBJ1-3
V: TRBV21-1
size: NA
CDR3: CASSKAGQDSGNTIYF

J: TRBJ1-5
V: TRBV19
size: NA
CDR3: CATEPPSGGNQPQHF

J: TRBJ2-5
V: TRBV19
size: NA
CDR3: CASSTRQGYQETQYF

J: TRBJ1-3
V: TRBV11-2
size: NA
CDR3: CASSQGRELNSGNTIYF

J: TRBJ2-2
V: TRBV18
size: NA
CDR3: CASSPFGSANTGELFF

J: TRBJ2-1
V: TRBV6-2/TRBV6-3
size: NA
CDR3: CASSYSGGSGSNEQFF

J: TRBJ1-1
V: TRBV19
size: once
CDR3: CASSPRNTEAFF

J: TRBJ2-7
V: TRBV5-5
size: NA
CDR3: CASSLAQGAGYEQYF

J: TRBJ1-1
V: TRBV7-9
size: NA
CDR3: CASSPAGFTEAFF

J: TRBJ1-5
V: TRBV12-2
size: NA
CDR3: CASRLEGLQPQHF

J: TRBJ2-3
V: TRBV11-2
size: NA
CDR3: CASSLDTAEGNTQYF

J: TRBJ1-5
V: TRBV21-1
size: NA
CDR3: CASSKDGTGNYQPQHF

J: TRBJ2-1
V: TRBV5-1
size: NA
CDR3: CASSTDRGYYNEQFF

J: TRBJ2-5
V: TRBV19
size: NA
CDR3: CASSISRTQYF

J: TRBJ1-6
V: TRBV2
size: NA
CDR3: CASSVTGGYDYNSPLHF

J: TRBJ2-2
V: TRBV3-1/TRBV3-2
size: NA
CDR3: CASSPRSTGLAGELFF

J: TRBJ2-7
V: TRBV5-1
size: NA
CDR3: CASSFGQGLEEQYF

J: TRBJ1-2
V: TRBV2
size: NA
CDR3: CASSIDRGQEGYTF

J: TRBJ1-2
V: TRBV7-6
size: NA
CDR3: CASSSQTGRDGYTF

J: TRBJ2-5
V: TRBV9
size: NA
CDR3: CASSVTYRDRGETQYF

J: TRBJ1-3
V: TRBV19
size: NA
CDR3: CASSIQGQLNTIYF

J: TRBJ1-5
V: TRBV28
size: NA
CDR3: CASSYSGGNNQPQHF

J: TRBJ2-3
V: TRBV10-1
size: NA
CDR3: CASQPGLAARDTQYF

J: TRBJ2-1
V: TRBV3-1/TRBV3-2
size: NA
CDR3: CASSQANEQFF

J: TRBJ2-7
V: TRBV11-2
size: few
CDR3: CASSLDFYEQYF

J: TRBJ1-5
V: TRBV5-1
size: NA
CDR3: CASSLYSNQPQHF

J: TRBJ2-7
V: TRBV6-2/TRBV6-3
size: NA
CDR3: CASSRVPIQGASYEQYF

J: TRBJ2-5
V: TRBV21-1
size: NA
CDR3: CASSKVFGETQYF

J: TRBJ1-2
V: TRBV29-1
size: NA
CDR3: CSAVVQGAGYGYTF

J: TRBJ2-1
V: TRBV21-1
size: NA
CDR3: CASSKAKGEGANEQFF

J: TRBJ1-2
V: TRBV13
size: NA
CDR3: CASSPPQWGQGGGYTF

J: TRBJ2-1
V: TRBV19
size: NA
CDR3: CASSPGDRGRNEQFF

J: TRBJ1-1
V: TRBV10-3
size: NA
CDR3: CAISGGGRVRTEAFF

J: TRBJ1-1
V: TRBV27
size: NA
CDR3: CASSLWGQGSNTEAFF

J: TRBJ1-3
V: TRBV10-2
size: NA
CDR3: CASSEQGPSGNTIYF

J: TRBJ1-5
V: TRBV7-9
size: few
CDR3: CASSLARGQPQHF

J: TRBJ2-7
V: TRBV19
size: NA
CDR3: CASSLGGGGAYEQYF

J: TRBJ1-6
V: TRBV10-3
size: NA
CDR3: CAISESRFGVSPLHF

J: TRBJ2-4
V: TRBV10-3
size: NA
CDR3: CAISESGGQGTKNIQYF

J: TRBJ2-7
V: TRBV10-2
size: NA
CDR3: CASRPGTGGTYEQYF

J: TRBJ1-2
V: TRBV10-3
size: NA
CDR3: CAISDRPANYGYTF